The 32 T cell receptor beta chains below come from one sample, sequenced in a study of cytomegalovirus exposure and HLA in healthy donors. It was with 60 Vbeta and 13 Jbeta primers that the PCR ran. The method was immunoSEQ multiplex PCR; TCRdb's version includes in-frame clones alone and lacks a portion of them. This repertoire shows about 150,000 clones, about 85% found once; its top ten account for less than 8.5%. What was sequenced was PBMCs. The receptor set was obtained from a man aged 30 to 39 in good health and CMV-seropositive.

For this clone: Distinct nucleotide sequences in the sample also encode this CDR3. The chain couples TRBV2 to TRBJ2-1; D might be TRBD2 (7 bases). The V gene's germline CDR1 is SNHLY and CDR2 FYNNEI. This CDR3 comprises 16 residues. Trimming removed 1 base at V and 1 base at J, with 11 bases between. This chain's CDR3 is CASSEEGGGSYNEQFF. The CDR3 DNA is TGTGCCAGCAGTGAAGAGGGAGGGGGATCCTACAATGAGCAGTTCTTC.

The chain uses TRBV5-4 and TRBJ1-2; the D is unclear. The CDR3 sequence is 16 residues long. Per the germline V gene, CDR1 is SGHNT and CDR2 is YYREEE (reference sequence). With 0 bases removed from V and 4 bases from J, the gap between germline ends came to 16 bases. CDR3 DNA sequence: TGTGCCAGCAGCTTGGAGGCAGGTTCTGGTACCTATGGCTACACCTTC. Protein sequence: CASSLEAGSGTYGYTF.

The chain links TRBV29-1 to TRBJ1-4; D call uncertain. Trimming removed 5 bases at V and 4 bases at J, with 14 bases between. CDR1 is SQVTM, CDR2 ANQGSEA, per germline. This CDR3 comprises 14 residues. The CDR3 spells CSVSSGGSNEKLFF. In DNA form, the CDR3 reads TGCAGCGTTTCAAGTGGAGGCAGTAATGAAAAACTGTTTTTT.

The chain joins TRBV29-1 to TRBJ2-5; D call uncertain. The J call may be wrong; the DNA end is better matched by TRBJ2-7. Looked up from germline, CDR1 is SQVTM and CDR2 is ANQGSEA. The CDR3 is made up of 14 amino acids. Written as DNA, the CDR3 is TGCAGCGTTGAATTGCGGAACCACCCCTACGAGCAGTACTTC. Translating it yields CSVELRNHPYEQYF.

The CDR3 bases are TGTGCCAGCAGTAGCGGGGGCCAAGAGACCCAGTACTTC. Protein: CASSSGGQETQYF. The chain combines TRBV7-2 with TRBJ2-5; 9 bases are a match to TRBD2. Looked up from germline, CDR1 is SGHTA and CDR2 is FQGNSA. The CDR3 loop spans 13 amino acids. J gave up 1 base and V 6 bases, and 0 bases lay outside the gene matches.

The chain links TRBV29-1 to TRBJ1-5; TRBD1 agrees at 10 bases. The CDR3 spans 15 residues. In germline, CDR1 is SQVTM, CDR2 ANQGSEA. V shed 6 bases and J 4 bases; nucleotides not matched to a gene: 9. DNA of the CDR3: TGCAGCGTCGCCGTCGGGACAGGGGTGAATCAGCCCCAGCATTTT. This encodes CSVAVGTGVNQPQHF.

V usage is TRBV2 and J usage is TRBJ2-5; 7 bases fit TRBD1. Trimming took 9 bases from V and 1 from J; bases not matched to a gene: 5. The CDR3 covers 13 residues. Germline CDR1 and CDR2: SNHLY and FYNNEI. The CDR3 protein is CARKGTAQETQYF. For the CDR3, the DNA is TGTGCCAGAAAAGGGACAGCCCAAGAGACCCAGTACTTC.

The J gene is TRBJ2-7, the V gene TRBV27; 9 bases match TRBD2. Germline CDR1 is MNHEY and CDR2 is SMNVEV (reference sequence). The J segment lost 5 bases and the V segment lost 5 bases, leaving 7 bases of the junction unmatched. The CDR3 is made up of 14 amino acids. The CDR3, as DNA: TGTGCCAGCAGTCTCGGACTAGCGTTGGACGAGCAGTACTTC. Protein sequence: CASSLGLALDEQYF.

The chain links TRBV28 to TRBJ1-1; maybe TRBD1 (5 bases). The CDR3 runs to 14 residues. Trimming left V 5 bases short and J 1 base short, with 11 bases between. Germline-derived CDR1 and CDR2 are MDHEN and SYDVKM. The CDR3 nucleotides read TGTGCCAGCAGTCTACCAGGGTCGAACACTGAAGCTTTCTTT. It translates to CASSLPGSNTEAFF.

V usage is TRBV7-9 and J usage is TRBJ1-1, with D possibly matching TRBD1 (6 bases). CDR3 length: 17 amino acids. CDR1 and CDR2 (germline): SEHNR, FQNEAQ (reference sequence). Trimming removed 5 bases at V and 0 bases at J, with 19 bases between. CDR3 nucleotides: TGTGCCAGCAGCCTCATAACAGGGTTCGCCATGAACACTGAAGCTTTCTTT. It translates to CASSLITGFAMNTEAFF.

The chain combines TRBV2 with TRBJ1-6; D unclear. Germline-derived CDR1 and CDR2 are SNHLY and FYNNEI. V was shortened by 8 bases and J by 1 base, with 15 bases between the two germline ends. The CDR3 consists of 16 residues. The CDR3 reads CASVGGPGSYNSPLHF. DNA of the CDR3: TGTGCCAGCGTCGGAGGCCCCGGGTCCTATAATTCACCCCTCCACTTT. The full variable domain, its missing parts supplied by reference TRBV2 and TRBJ1-6, is EPEVTQTPSHQVTQMGQEVILRCVPISNHLYFYWYRQILGQKVEFLVSFYNNEISEKSEIFDDQFSVERPDGSNFTLKIRSTKLEDSAMYFCASVGGPGSYNSPLHFGNGTRLTVT.

This clone was seen only a few times. The chain links TRBV11-2 to TRBJ2-7; 7 nucleotides line up with TRBD1. V was pared by 5 bases and J by 4 bases, with 2 bases of the junction left unmatched. CDR1 is SGHAT and CDR2 is FQNNGV in the germline V gene. This CDR3 region has 12 residues. The CDR3 loop reads CASSLDRYEQYF. The CDR3, as DNA: TGTGCCAGCAGCCTGGACAGGTACGAGCAGTACTTC.

The chain carries TRBV2 and TRBJ1-2; TRBD1 aligns across 9 bases. Germline V gene lookup returns CDR1 SNHLY and CDR2 FYNNEI. V was clipped by 0 bases and J by 2 bases; unmatched bases: 10. There are 18 residues in the CDR3. In DNA form, the CDR3 reads TGTGCCAGCAGTGAAGCGCTTGGGACAGGGTATGGAAACTATGGCTACACCTTC. It yields the protein CASSEALGTGYGNYGYTF.

The chain uses TRBV9 and TRBJ1-1, with unresolved D. CDR3 length equals 12 residues. With 0 bases removed from V and 3 bases from J, the gap between germline ends came to 3 bases. Germline lookup yields CDR1 SGDLS and CDR2 YYNGEE. The CDR3 spells CASSVADTEAFF. The CDR3 nucleotides read TGTGCCAGCAGCGTAGCGGACACTGAAGCTTTCTTT.

This clone was counted only a few times. The rearrangement joins TRBV7-2 to TRBJ1-5; D call uncertain. Trimming shortened V by 5 bases and J by 3 bases, and 8 bases separated the two germline ends. This CDR3 has 13 residues. The germline CDR1 and CDR2 sequences are SGHTA and FQGNSA. The CDR3 here is CASSPGVNQPQHF. CDR3 in DNA: TGTGCCAGCAGCCCCGGGGTCAATCAGCCCCAGCATTTT.

The chain uses TRBV28 and TRBJ1-1, with 9 bases matching TRBD1. In germline, CDR1 is MDHEN, CDR2 SYDVKM. The CDR3 consists of 16 residues. J lost 2 bases, V lost 2 bases, and 6 bases had no gene match. As DNA, the CDR3 is TGTGCCAGCAGTTTAGGCGGGACAGGGAGTAACACTGAAGCTTTCTTT. Translated: CASSLGGTGSNTEAFF.

The chain couples TRBV13 to TRBJ2-2; 7 bases are shared with TRBD2. J gave up 4 bases and V 3 bases, and 2 bases lay outside the gene matches. The germline CDR1 and CDR2 sequences are PRHDT and FYEKMQ (reference sequence). The CDR3 runs 14 residues. In DNA form, the CDR3 reads TGTGCCAGCAGCTTCGGGAGGTCCACCGGGGAGCTGTTTTTT. It is translated as CASSFGRSTGELFF.

The rearrangement links TRBV5-8 to TRBJ2-3; TRBD1 matches 10 bases. CDR1 and CDR2 from the germline V gene are SGHTS and YDEGEE. CDR3 length: 20 amino acids. V lost 3 bases to trimming and J lost 0 bases; unmatched junction nucleotides: 16. The CDR3 nucleotides read TGTGCCAGCAGCTCGAGAGGAACTACGGGACAGGGGTCTAGCACAGATACGCAGTATTTT. Translating it yields CASSSRGTTGQGSSTDTQYF.

The chain carries TRBV6-5 and TRBJ1-3; 7 positions match TRBD1. Trimming took 4 bases from V and 0 from J; bases not matched to a gene: 3. The CDR3 has 15 residues. Per the germline V gene, CDR1 is MNHEY and CDR2 is SVGAGI. The CDR3 coding sequence is TGTGCCAGCAGTTCACAGGGGTCCTCTGGAAACACCATATATTTT. As protein: CASSSQGSSGNTIYF.

The chain recombines TRBV4-2 with TRBJ2-3; TRBD1 aligns across 10 bases. Germline loops: CDR1 LGHNA, CDR2 YNFKEQ. With 6 bases clipped from V and 4 bases from J, the junction kept 13 bases outside the gene matches. The CDR3 contains 17 residues. The DNA for the CDR3 is TGTGCCAGCAGTCGAGCACAGGGACAGGGGTTTGCAGATACGCAGTATTTT. Translated: CASSRAQGQGFADTQYF.

The rearrangement joins TRBV5-4 to TRBJ2-1; TRBD1 might be the D (5 bases). The germline CDR1 and CDR2 sequences are SGHNT and YYREEE (reference sequence). V lost 3 bases, J lost 7 bases, and 14 bases lay in between. The CDR3 covers 14 residues. CDR3: CASSWLAGKNEQFF. Here the CDR3 DNA reads TGTGCCAGCAGCTGGCTGGCAGGGAAGAATGAGCAGTTCTTC.

V gene TRBV9 combines with J gene TRBJ1-2, with 7 bases lining up with TRBD1. This CDR3 contains 15 residues. The germline V gene has CDR1 SGDLS and CDR2 YYNGEE. The trim removed 3 bases at V and 4 bases at J, leaving 9 bases unmatched. This CDR3 reads CASSATGVRAYGYTF. The DNA of the CDR3 is TGTGCCAGCAGCGCCACAGGGGTGCGGGCCTATGGCTACACCTTC.

CDR3 region: CSVAPTSAETQYF. The CDR3 nucleotides read TGCAGCGTTGCCCCCACTAGCGCAGAGACCCAGTACTTC. The chain recombines TRBV29-1 with TRBJ2-5; 7 bases fit TRBD2. Looked up from germline, CDR1 is SQVTM and CDR2 is ANQGSEA. V was clipped by 4 bases and J by 4 bases; unmatched bases: 6. The CDR3 runs to 13 residues.

This rearrangement joins TRBV6-5 to TRBJ1-2; D is perhaps TRBD1 (5 bases). Germline loops: CDR1 MNHEY, CDR2 SVGAGI. Trimming cost V 2 bases and J 8 bases, with 9 bases left between them. The CDR3 is 12 amino acids. The CDR3 reads CASSYGGYGYTF. As DNA, the CDR3 is TGTGCCAGCAGTTACGGGGGGTACGGCTACACCTTC.

The chain carries TRBV29-1 and TRBJ2-7; a possible D gene is TRBD1 (6 bases). Germline CDR1 SQVTM, CDR2 ANQGSEA. The ends were cut back, 6 bases at V and 5 bases at J, with 14 bases in the middle. The CDR3 is made up of 12 amino acids. The CDR3 sequence is CSVGQLRDEQYF. The CDR3 nucleotides read TGCAGCGTCGGACAGCTCCGCGACGAGCAGTACTTC.

The chain couples TRBV7-2 to TRBJ2-7; D might be TRBD2 (6 bases). The CDR3 runs to 14 residues. CDR1 is SGHTA, CDR2 FQGNSA, per germline. The ends were cut back, 0 bases at V and 2 bases at J, with 8 bases in the middle. The chain's CDR3 is CASSLARDTYEQYF. The CDR3 coding sequence is TGTGCCAGCAGCTTAGCGCGGGATACCTACGAGCAGTACTTC.

The chain uses TRBV19 and TRBJ1-5; tentative D call: TRBD1 (6 bases). Germline V gene lookup returns CDR1 LNHDA and CDR2 SQIVND (reference sequence). The CDR3 extends over 14 amino acids. The V gene lost 7 bases and the J gene lost 0 bases, with 10 bases spanning the gap. The CDR3, as DNA: TGTGCCAGTATCAGCAGGGGTAGCAATCAGCCCCAGCATTTT. Encoded protein: CASISRGSNQPQHF.

The chain recombines TRBV12-5 with TRBJ1-2, with D maybe TRBD1 (6 bases). CDR1 is LGHNT and CDR2 is FRNRAP in the germline V gene. V lost 5 bases and J 4 bases, leaving 11 bases between the germline ends. CDR3 length: 13 amino acids. The CDR3: CASGVGGVYGYTF. The CDR3 DNA is TGTGCTAGTGGTGTAGGGGGGGTCTATGGCTACACCTTC.

The chain carries TRBV29-1 and TRBJ2-5; TRBD1 aligns across 10 bases. The CDR3 is made up of 14 amino acids. CDR1 and CDR2 (germline): SQVTM, ANQGSEA. V shed 4 bases, J shed 3 bases, and the junction held 5 bases outside the gene matches. CDR3 sequence (DNA): TGCAGCGTTGGTTGGACAGGGGGTAAAGAGACCCAGTACTTC. It specifies CSVGWTGGKETQYF.

V gene TRBV19 combines with J gene TRBJ2-5; 10 positions match TRBD2. The V and J ends lost 1 base and 5 bases, in that order; junction bases with no gene match: 4. The CDR3 has 15 residues. Germline lookup yields CDR1 LNHDA and CDR2 SQIVND (reference sequence). Written as DNA, the CDR3 is TGTGCCAGTAGTATAGTAGCGGGGGGAGGTGAGACCCAGTACTTC. Amino acid sequence: CASSIVAGGGETQYF.

The chain employs TRBV6-1 and TRBJ1-3; D is uncertain. Per the germline V gene, CDR1 is MNHNS and CDR2 is SASEGT. V was cut by 4 bases and J by 3 bases, with 4 bases left in between. This CDR3 is 12 amino acids long. The CDR3 nucleotides are TGTGCCAGCAGTGGGAGTGGAAACACCATATATTTT. It specifies CASSGSGNTIYF.

The V call is TRBV5-4, the J call TRBJ1-1, with 10 bases fitting TRBD1. This CDR3 has 15 amino acids. Germline lookup yields CDR1 SGHNT and CDR2 YYREEE (reference sequence). V dropped 4 bases and J dropped 5; count of bases not matched to a gene: 8. This CDR3 is CASSPRQGAWTEAFF. CDR3 sequence (DNA): TGTGCCAGCAGCCCAAGACAGGGGGCGTGGACTGAAGCTTTCTTT.